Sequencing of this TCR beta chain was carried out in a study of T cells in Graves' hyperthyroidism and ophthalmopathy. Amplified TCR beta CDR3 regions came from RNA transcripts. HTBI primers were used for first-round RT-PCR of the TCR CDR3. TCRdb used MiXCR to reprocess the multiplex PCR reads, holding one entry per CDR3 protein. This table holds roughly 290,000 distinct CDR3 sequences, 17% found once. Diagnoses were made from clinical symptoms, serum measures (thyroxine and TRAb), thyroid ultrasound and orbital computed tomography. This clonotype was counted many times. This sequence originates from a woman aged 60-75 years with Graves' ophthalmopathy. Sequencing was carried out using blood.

DNA of the CDR3: TGTGCCAGCAACGCACAGCGGGAGACCTACGAGCAGTACTTC. Its protein product is CASNAQRETYEQYF. The rearrangement uses TRBV28 and TRBJ2-7, with 8 bases identical to TRBD2. Trimming removed 7 bases from V and 2 bases from J; junction bases left unmatched: 7. This CDR3 is built from 14 residues. From germline, CDR1 is MDHEN and CDR2 SYDVKM.